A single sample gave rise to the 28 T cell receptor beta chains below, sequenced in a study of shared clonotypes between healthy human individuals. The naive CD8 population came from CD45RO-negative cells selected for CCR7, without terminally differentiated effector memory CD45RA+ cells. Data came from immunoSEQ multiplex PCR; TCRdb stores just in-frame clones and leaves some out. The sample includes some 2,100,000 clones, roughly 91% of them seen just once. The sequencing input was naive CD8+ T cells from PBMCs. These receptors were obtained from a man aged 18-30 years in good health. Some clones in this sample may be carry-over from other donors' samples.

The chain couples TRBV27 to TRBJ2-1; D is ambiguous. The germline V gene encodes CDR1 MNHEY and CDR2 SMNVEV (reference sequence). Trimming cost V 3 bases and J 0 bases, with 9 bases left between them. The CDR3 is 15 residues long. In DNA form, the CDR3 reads TGTGCCAGCAGTTTTCGCGACAACTCCTACAATGAGCAGTTCTTC. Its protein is CASSFRDNSYNEQFF.

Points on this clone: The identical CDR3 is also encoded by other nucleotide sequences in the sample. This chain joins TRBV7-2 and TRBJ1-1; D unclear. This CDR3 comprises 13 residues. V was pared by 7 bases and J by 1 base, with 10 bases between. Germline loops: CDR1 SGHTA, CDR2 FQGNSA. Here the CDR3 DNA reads TGTGCCAGCACATCCTTGGGGAACACTGAAGCTTTCTTT. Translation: CASTSLGNTEAFF.

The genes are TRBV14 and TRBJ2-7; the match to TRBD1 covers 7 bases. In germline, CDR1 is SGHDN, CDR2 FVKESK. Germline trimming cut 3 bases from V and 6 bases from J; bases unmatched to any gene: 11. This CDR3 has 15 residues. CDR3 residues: CASSQRILTGVEQYF. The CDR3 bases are TGTGCCAGCAGCCAGAGAATATTAACAGGGGTCGAGCAGTACTTC.

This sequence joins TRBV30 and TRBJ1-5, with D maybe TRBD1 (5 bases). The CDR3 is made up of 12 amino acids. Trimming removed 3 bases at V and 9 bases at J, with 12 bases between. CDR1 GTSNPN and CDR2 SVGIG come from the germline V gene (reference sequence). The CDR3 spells CAWSLSRGPQHF. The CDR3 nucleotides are TGTGCCTGGAGCTTATCGAGGGGGCCCCAGCATTTT.

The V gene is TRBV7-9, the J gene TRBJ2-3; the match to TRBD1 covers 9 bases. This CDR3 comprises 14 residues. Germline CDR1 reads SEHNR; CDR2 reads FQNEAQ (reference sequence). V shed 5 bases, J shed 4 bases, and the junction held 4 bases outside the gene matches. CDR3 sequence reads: CASSIGTGPDTQYF. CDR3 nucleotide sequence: TGTGCCAGCAGCATTGGGACAGGGCCAGATACGCAGTATTTT.

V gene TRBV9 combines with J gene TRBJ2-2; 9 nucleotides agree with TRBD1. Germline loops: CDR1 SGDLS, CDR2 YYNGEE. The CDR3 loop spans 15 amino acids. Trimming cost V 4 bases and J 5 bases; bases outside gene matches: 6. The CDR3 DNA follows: TGTGCCAGCAGCTGGACAGGGGATGGGACCGGGGAGCTGTTTTTT. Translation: CASSWTGDGTGELFF.

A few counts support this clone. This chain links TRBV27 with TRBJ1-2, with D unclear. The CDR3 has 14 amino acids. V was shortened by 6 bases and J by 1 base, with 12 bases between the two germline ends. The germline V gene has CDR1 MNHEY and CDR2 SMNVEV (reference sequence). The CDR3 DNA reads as TGTGCCAGCAGCTCCCTCGGGTTTAACTATGGCTACACCTTC. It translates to CASSSLGFNYGYTF.

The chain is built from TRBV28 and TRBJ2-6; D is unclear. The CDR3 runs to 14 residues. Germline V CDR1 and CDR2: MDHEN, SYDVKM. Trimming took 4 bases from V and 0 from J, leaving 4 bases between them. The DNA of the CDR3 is TGTGCCAGCAGTTACTCCTCTGGGGCCAACGTCCTGACTTTC. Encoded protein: CASSYSSGANVLTF.

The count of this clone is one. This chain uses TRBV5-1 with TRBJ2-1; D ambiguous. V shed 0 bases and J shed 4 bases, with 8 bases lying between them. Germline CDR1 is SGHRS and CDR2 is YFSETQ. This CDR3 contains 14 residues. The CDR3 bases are TGCGCCAGCAGCTTGGCCAGGTTATACAATGAGCAGTTCTTC. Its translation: CASSLARLYNEQFF.

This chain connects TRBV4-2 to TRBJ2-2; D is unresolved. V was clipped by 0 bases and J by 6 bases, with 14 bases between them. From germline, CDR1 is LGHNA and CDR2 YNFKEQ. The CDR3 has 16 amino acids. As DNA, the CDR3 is TGTGCCAGCAGCCAAGAACCTCAGGAACTACCCGGGGAGCTGTTTTTT. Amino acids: CASSQEPQELPGELFF.

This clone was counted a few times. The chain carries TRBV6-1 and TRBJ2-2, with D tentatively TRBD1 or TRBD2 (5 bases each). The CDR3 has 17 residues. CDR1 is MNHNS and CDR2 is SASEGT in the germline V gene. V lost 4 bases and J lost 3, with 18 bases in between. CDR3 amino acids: CASSVIPGPGYTGELFF. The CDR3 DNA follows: TGTGCCAGCAGTGTGATACCGGGACCGGGATACACCGGGGAGCTGTTTTTT.

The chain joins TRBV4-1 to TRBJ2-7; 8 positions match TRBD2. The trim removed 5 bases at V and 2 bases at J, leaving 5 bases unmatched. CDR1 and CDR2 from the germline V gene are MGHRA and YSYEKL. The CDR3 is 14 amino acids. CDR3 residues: CASSRGLEAYEQYF. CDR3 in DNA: TGCGCCAGCAGCAGGGGACTAGAAGCCTACGAGCAGTACTTC.

CDR3 sequence (DNA): TGTGCCAGCAGTCTCCCGGACCGCGAACGGGAAGCTTTCTTT. Translating gives CASSLPDREREAFF. The V gene is TRBV6-4, the J gene TRBJ1-1; D not resolved. This CDR3 is built from 14 residues. V lost 5 bases, J lost 8 bases, and 18 bases lay in between. The germline V gene encodes CDR1 MRHNA and CDR2 SNTAGT.

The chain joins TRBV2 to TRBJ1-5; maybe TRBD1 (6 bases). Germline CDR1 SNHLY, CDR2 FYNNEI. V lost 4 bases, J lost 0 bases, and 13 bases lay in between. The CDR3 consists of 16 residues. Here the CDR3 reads CASSVEQGYSNQPQHF. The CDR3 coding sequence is TGTGCCAGCAGTGTAGAACAGGGTTATAGCAATCAGCCCCAGCATTTT. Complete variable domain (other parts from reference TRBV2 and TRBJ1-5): EPEVTQTPSHQVTQMGQEVILRCVPISNHLYFYWYRQILGQKVEFLVSFYNNEISEKSEIFDDQFSVERPDGSNFTLKIRSTKLEDSAMYFCASSVEQGYSNQPQHFGDGTRLSIL.

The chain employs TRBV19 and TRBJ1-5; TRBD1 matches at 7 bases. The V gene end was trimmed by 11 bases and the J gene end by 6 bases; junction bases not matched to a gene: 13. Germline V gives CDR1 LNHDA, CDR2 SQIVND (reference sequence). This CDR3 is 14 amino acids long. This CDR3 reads CACREGQSFQPQHF. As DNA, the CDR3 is TGTGCCTGTCGTGAGGGACAGTCCTTTCAGCCCCAGCATTTT.

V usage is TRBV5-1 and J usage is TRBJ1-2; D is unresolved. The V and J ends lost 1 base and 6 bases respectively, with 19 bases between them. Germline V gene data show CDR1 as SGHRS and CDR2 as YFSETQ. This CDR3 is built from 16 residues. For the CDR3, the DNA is TGCGCCAGCAGCTTGTCTGTCTCCCGTACCGGAGATGGCTACACCTTC. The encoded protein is CASSLSVSRTGDGYTF.

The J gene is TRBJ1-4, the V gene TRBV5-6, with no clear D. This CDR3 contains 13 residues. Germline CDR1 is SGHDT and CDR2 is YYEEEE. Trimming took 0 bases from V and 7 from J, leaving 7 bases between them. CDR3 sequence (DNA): TGTGCCAGCAGCTTGGGACATCCTGAAAAACTGTTTTTT. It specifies CASSLGHPEKLFF.

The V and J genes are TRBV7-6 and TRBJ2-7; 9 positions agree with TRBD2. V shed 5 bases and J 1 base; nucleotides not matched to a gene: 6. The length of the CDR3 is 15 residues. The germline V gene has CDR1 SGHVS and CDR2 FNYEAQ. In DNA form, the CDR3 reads TGTGCCAGCAGCAATAGGACTAGCGCATCCTACGAGCAGTACTTC. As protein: CASSNRTSASYEQYF.

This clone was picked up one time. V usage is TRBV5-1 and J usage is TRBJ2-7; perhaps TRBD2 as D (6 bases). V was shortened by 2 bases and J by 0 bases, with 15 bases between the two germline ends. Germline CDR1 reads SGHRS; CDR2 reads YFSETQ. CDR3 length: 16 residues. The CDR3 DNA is TGCGCCAGCAGCTTAAGGGACTTCCAGCTCTCCTACGAGCAGTACTTC. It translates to CASSLRDFQLSYEQYF.

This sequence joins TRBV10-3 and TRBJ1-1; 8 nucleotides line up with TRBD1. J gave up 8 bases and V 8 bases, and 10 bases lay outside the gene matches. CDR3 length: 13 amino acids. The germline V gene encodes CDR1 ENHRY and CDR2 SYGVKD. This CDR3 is CAISTGVFEEAFF. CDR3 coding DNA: TGTGCCATCTCGACAGGGGTATTTGAAGAAGCTTTCTTT.

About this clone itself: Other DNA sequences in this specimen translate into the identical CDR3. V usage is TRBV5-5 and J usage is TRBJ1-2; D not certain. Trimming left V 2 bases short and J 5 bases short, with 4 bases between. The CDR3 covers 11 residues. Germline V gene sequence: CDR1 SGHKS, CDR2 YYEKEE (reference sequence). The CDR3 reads CASSFGYGYTF. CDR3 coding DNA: TGTGCCAGCAGCTTCGGGTATGGCTACACCTTC.

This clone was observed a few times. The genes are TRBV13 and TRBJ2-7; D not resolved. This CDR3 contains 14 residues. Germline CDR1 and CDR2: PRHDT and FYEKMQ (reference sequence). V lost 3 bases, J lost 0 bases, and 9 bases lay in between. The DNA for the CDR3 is TGTGCCAGCAGCTTCGGACGGAGCTCCTACGAGCAGTACTTC. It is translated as CASSFGRSSYEQYF.

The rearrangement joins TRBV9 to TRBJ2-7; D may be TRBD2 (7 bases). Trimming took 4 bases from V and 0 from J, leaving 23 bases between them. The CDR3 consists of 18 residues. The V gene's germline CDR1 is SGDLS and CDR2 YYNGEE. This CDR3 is CASSNPRGGGSNSYEQYF. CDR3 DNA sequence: TGTGCCAGCAGCAACCCCCGTGGGGGGGGCTCAAACTCCTACGAGCAGTACTTC. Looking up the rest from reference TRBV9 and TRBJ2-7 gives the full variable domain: DSGVTQTPKHLITATGQRVTLRCSPRSGDLSVYWYQQSLDQGLQFLIQYYNGEERAKGNILERFSAQQFPDLHSELNLSSLELGDSALYFCASSNPRGGGSNSYEQYFGPGTRLTVT.

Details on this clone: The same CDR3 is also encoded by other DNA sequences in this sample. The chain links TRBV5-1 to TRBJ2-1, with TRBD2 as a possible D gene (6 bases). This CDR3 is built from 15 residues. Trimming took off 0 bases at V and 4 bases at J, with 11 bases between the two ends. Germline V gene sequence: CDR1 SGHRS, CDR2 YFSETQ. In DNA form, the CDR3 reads TGCGCCAGCAGCTTGGCGGGACTGGCTTACAATGAGCAGTTCTTC. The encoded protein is CASSLAGLAYNEQFF.

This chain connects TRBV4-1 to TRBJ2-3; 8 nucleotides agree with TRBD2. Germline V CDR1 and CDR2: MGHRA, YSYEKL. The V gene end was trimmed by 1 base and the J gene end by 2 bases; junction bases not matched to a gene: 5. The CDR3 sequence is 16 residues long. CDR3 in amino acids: CASSQVGLANTDTQYF. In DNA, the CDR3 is TGCGCCAGCAGCCAAGTCGGACTAGCCAACACAGATACGCAGTATTTT.

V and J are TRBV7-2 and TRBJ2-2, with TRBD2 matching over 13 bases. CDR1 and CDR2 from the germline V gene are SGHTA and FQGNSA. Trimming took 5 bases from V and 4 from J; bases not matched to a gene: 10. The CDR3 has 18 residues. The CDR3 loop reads CASSPELAGGYGTGELFF. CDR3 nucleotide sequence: TGTGCCAGCAGCCCCGAACTAGCGGGAGGGTACGGCACCGGGGAGCTGTTTTTT.

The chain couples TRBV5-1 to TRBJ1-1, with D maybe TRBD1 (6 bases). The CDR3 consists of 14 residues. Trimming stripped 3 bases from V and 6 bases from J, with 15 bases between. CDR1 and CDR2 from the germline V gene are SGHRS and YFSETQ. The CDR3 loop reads CASSSRGGFAEAFF. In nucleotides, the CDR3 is TGCGCCAGCAGCTCGCGAGGGGGTTTCGCTGAAGCTTTCTTT.

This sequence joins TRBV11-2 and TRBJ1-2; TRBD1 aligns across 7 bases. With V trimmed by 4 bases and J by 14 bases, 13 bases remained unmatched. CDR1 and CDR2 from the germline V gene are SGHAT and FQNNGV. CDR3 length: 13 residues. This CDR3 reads CASSYGSRGPGTF. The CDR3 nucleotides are TGTGCCAGCAGCTACGGAAGTAGGGGGCCGGGGACCTTC.